The text below deals with one T cell receptor (beta chain). Its antigen target is currently unknown. The input lacks base qualities; no much larger clone sits a single base away. The sample is drawn from a study of cytomegalovirus exposure and HLA in healthy donors (dated by TCRdb to about 2017). In terms of the full investigation: An earlier analysis of 550 to 700 of the donors reported approximately 270 Gb of sequence data and some 120 million unique TCR beta sequences from about 200 million T cells. An early release covering around 630 HLA-typed donors comprised about 290 gigabases of sequencing data and around 86 million unique TCR sequences. Of the 300 to 500 genotyped donors, roughly 80% were placed in the genetic ancestry cluster associated with self-reported Caucasian donors. The study aimed to test whether cataloging public T cell receptors could reveal signatures of past pathogen exposure. The study profiled the T cell repertoires of around 700 subjects by immunosequencing and related them to cytomegalovirus serostatus. Along with the roughly 700-subject first cohort, a separate validation cohort of over 90 different subjects was used. High-throughput TCR immunosequencing, statistical association of individual TCRs with disease status, and machine learning were combined to predict cytomegalovirus infection status. A later analysis re-analyzed previously published TCR beta repertoires from 550 to 700 donors and added high-resolution HLA genotyping to study TCR occurrence patterns. Rather than drawing on any new phenotypic data, the later analysis identified candidate immune exposures from TCR beta sequences and the way those sequences occurred across donors. An earlier analysis of 587 of the donors used high-throughput TCR beta sequencing to judge whether each TCR beta V gene segment behaved as functional or pseudogenic. Donor age, sex, ethnicity and CMV serostatus were compiled alongside the repertoire data. A later genetic analysis took genome-wide SNP genotypes for about 55% of the 666 donors and used that subset as a discovery cohort. All discovery cohort repertoires had been generated on a single sequencing platform. HLA typing covered class I and class II loci at four-digit resolution. Typing coverage differed by locus: A, B, C, DRB1 and DQB1 were typed in roughly 620-630 donors, DQA1 in roughly 500, DPA1 in 600 to 610, and DPB1 in roughly 450. Because of strong linkage in the cohort, five DR-DQ haplotypes were treated as single units for association and clustering. Among roughly 400 genotyped donors of the cohort, an average of roughly 240,000 unique TCR beta nucleotide sequences were sequenced per donor, around 20% of them non-productive.

Here is what the overall study found, with its caveats: In a later analysis, several top co-occurrence clusters were reported to appear linked to parvovirus B19, influenza, CMV and Epstein-Barr virus. A further reported finding was that TCR beta sequences accurately predicted the HLA-A and HLA-B alleles for most subjects in the first cohort. Immune exposure information for the cohort was limited to CMV serostatus. Because HLA typing was unavailable for some donors at each locus, only the typed subset was used in association tests. A cluster of highly shared sequence variants was judged likely to be a technical artifact of the sequencing pipeline. An earlier analysis of some 590 of the donors showed that most TCR beta V segments appeared in productive rearrangements either about 87% or about 30% of the time, which broadly matched IMGT annotations. Some IMGT-functional V segments, including TRBV6-2 and TRBV6-3, could not be told apart with the 87-base-pair reads, so those segments were excluded. In a later analysis, TCR association rates were found to vary across HLA loci, with the most associated TCRs seen for DRB1 alleles and the fewest for HLA-C alleles. Specific HLA alleles were associated with around 18,000 TCR beta sequences at a false discovery rate of 0.05 in a later analysis. Linkage disequilibrium might explain the correlated functional status among segregating V segments, but an unknown experimental factor could not be excluded. When HLA alleles, especially DR and DQ, strongly co-occurred, TCR associations were difficult to assign to individual alleles. According to the authors, the approach could potentially be generalized to other disease states and immunological phenotypes. Cytomegalovirus status was reported to be diagnosed by the classifier with high specificity and sensitivity in both the original and validation cohorts. Most TCR sequences were seen in very few donors, while some public TCRs were found in many individuals. Three of the identified cytomegalovirus-associated TCR beta chains were confirmed in vitro to be specific for cytomegalovirus antigens. A later analysis found that most CMV-associated TCR beta chains appeared HLA-restricted, with HLA associations seemingly driven largely by CMV exposure. The study gave a list of some 150 TCR beta chains associated with cytomegalovirus. Roughly uniform sequencing depth across donors was assumed in presence/absence analyses, although this assumption may not hold. Because counts were too low, roughly 17 rarely observed V segments, including chromosome 9 orphons, were left out of the earlier analysis of about 500 of the donors. An association between a missense DCLRE1C variant and V-gene and J-gene trimming of TCR beta chains was found in a later genetic analysis and replicated in an independent cohort. A later genetic analysis reported fewer N-insertions in productive TCRs among donors in an Asian-associated ancestry cluster than the 666-donor mean. This cohort had only TCR beta chains sequenced, and the lack of alpha or paired-chain data limited which features could be detected. A later analysis found that HLA-associated TCR beta chains were more clonally expanded and had lower generation probabilities than equally common non-associated chains.

CDR1 and CDR2 are drawn from the germline V gene: SGHRS, YFSETQ. V and J are trimmed by 0 bases and 5 bases, and the gene matches miss 5 bases of the junction. From cysteine to phenylalanine, the CDR3 is 14 amino acids long. The kept DNA is CDR3 alone, 42 bases in frame from the first base. The library was produced with the immunoSEQ multiplex PCR assay. For the multiplex PCR, a mixture combining 60 forward primers for TCR Vbeta segments and 13 reverse primers for TCR Jbeta segments was used. The CDR3 region of rearranged TCR beta genes was amplified from genomic DNA by a multiplex PCR assay. On the Illumina HiSeq System, the amplified TCR beta libraries were sequenced as 87-base-pair reads. The original methods were these. A later analysis counted some 74 million unique TCR beta chains across the 500 to 850 repertoires, and 10 million to 11 million of these chains were shared by at least two donors. To remove PCR and sequencing errors, raw reads were error-corrected and collapsed into unique sequences using a nearest-neighbor algorithm that merged closely related sequences. CDR3 sequences were aligned to IMGT reference sequences to assign V, D and J gene segments. For a sequence to be retained, a match of at least six nucleotides was required to both a V gene segment and a J gene segment. A rearrangement counted as productive if the CDR3 had no stop codons and remained in frame with V and J, and every other rearrangement counted as non-productive. Following IMGT convention, CDR3 was defined as the stretch from the second conserved V-encoded cysteine to the conserved J-encoded phenylalanine. In an earlier analysis of approximately 500 of the donors, sequences lacking an unambiguous match to a single V gene segment were excluded. An earlier analysis of 587 of the donors classified V segments as functional when productive rearrangements were above 56.7% and as segregating when the standard deviation between donors was above 5%. A statistical classification framework was developed to diagnose cytomegalovirus status using the catalog of TCR beta chain sequences. In a later analysis, TCR nucleotide sequences were compared against IMGT/GENE-DB human TR gene sequences so that V and J genes could be assigned. The TCRdist pipeline was used in a later analysis to assign CDR3 sequences and most-parsimonious VDJ recombination scenarios. In a later analysis, each TCR beta chain was defined by its CDR3 amino acid sequence together with its V-gene family, and reads lacking a unique V-gene family were excluded. As a way to deal with suspected cross-contamination and a sequencing artifact, a later analysis dropped 450 to 700 nucleotide sequences that were highly shared and had low generation probability. In a later analysis, a clonal expansion index was calculated for each public chain from normalized within-repertoire ranks of inferred template counts. In a later analysis, generation probabilities were computed with a VDJ recombination model fitted to out-of-frame rearrangements, and the resulting probabilities were checked against IGoR. Hypergeometric tests were used in a later analysis to score TCR-TCR, TCR-HLA and TCR-CMV co-occurrence, with a repertoire-size bias correction applied to the TCR pairs. To estimate false discovery rates, a later analysis permuted the HLA or CMV assignments 20 times. In a later analysis, co-occurring TCRs were grouped using DBSCAN, with TCRdist sequence similarity added in when clustering inside HLA-allele-positive subsets. Repertoires with fewer than 30,000 or more than 120,000 public chains, plus five repertoires with anomalous nucleotide sharing, were excluded from co-occurrence clustering. Entries here come from immuneACCESS through TCRdb and include only in-frame sequences with V and J called. Some clones fail to appear in such tables; in the studies checked, an unresolved V gene covers under half of the shortfall, and the cause of the remainder is unknown. That table is the source of V, J and clone size, and D and trimming were worked out from the DNA. Recorded for this sample are over 120,000 clones; 60% to 85% of them occurred a single time. Around 7% of the sample comes from the top ten.

The cohort consisted of 666 healthy bone marrow donors. All cohort members were sampled while nominally healthy, although unrecorded immune exposures were likely present. The donor tested CMV seronegative and was one of the 352 seronegative cohort members. A peripheral blood sample was collected from each donor, and TCR beta sequencing was performed on peripheral blood mononuclear cells. The Qiagen DNeasy Blood Extraction Kit was used to extract genomic DNA from the blood cell samples. This chain is built from TRBV5-1 and TRBJ2-7; TRBD2 aligns with 7 central bases. The sample taken for sequencing was PBMCs. This receptor was obtained from a man aged 30-40 years in good health and CMV-seronegative. For the CDR3, the sequence is CASSLARGDNEQYF. The sequence in DNA is TGCGCCAGCAGCTTGGCCCGGGGGGATAACGAGCAGTACTTC.